This TCR beta chain emerged from a study of T cell clonotyping in hematopoietic cell transplantation. The CDR3 is 14 residues long. V was trimmed by 2 bases and J by 5 bases, leaving 12 bases between them. Germline lookup yields CDR1 MNHNS and CDR2 SASEGT. Regarding time point: recipient sample about 28 days before transplant, after cytoreduction. Broader study findings: At the given depth, recipient repertoires were over 95% de novo clonotypes.

Method: immunoSEQ multiplex PCR; TCRdb's copy keeps in-frame clones and lacks some. The table includes more than 70,000 clones, 90% to 96% detected once. On this clone itself: Its target is unknown.

The V call is TRBV6-1, the J call TRBJ1-2, with D uncertain. The receptor's source is a woman aged 45 to 65 with acute myeloid leukemia. Some clones in this sample may be carry-over from other donors' samples. The specimen comprised peripheral blood mononuclear cells, sampled before stem cell transplant. The CDR3 loop reads CASSELRTVYGYTF. CDR3 in DNA: TGTGCCAGCAGTGAACTCAGGACGGTTTATGGCTACACCTTC.